The source of this T cell receptor beta chain is a study of cytomegalovirus exposure and HLA in healthy donors. Turning to this clone: What it binds is unknown.

Study conclusions and caveats: When a later analysis was performed, an Asian-associated ancestry cluster reportedly had fewer N-insertions than the roughly 640-donor mean.

The PCR employed 60 Vbeta primers together with 13 Jbeta primers. Method: immunoSEQ multiplex PCR; TCRdb's copy keeps in-frame clones and lacks some. The table shows about 40,000 clones, with around three fifths occurring only once. The source of this sequence is a man over 45 in good health and CMV-seropositive. The source material was PBMCs.

The CDR3 DNA reads TGCGCCAGCACCCTCCGACAGGCCCCAGATAGCAATCAGCCCCAGCATTTT. This encodes CASTLRQAPDSNQPQHF. J is TRBJ1-5 and V is TRBV4-3; TRBD1 is a possible D gene (6 bases). The CDR3 covers 17 residues. Germline CDR1 LGHNA, CDR2 YSLEER. V was trimmed by 7 bases and J by 0 bases, leaving 19 bases between them.